Listed below are T cell receptor beta chains from one sample, sequenced in a study of regulatory T cells in long-lasting Graves disease. From the multiplex PCR reads, TCRdb called clonotypes with MiXCR, one entry per CDR3 protein. The sample records some 250,000 distinct CDR3 sequences, approximately 20% being singletons. This sample also belongs to another study, concerning T cells in Graves' hyperthyroidism and ophthalmopathy.

Sequenced material: peripheral blood mononuclear cells (PBMCs), taken at new diagnosis, from a patient treated with antithyroid drugs. Receptors originate from a woman aged 30 to 39 with Graves disease. CDR3s include the opening cysteine and the closing phenylalanine or tryptophan. The order of the fields is V gene, J gene, CDR3 length, clone size, D gene, CDR3 protein, CDR3 DNA. A D gene is named only where the DNA matches it firmly. The size entry is marked missing in some rows and otherwise reads once, few, many or a size class.

TRBV11-2	TRBJ1-3	14	many	NA	CASSPSKTGNTIYF	TGTGCCAGCAGCCCTTCAAAAACTGGAAACACCATATATTTT
TRBV20-1	TRBJ2-7	12	many	NA	CSAREPGYEQYF	TGCAGTGCTAGAGAGCCAGGTTACGAGCAGTACTTC
TRBV6-1	TRBJ1-6	16	NA	NA	CAGWTAFSSYNSPLHF	TGTGCCGGTTGGACGGCATTTAGCTCCTATAATTCACCCCTCCACTTT
TRBV13	TRBJ2-1	13	NA	TRBD2	CASSLAHSGGAIF	TGTGCCAGCAGCTTAGCCCACTCGGGGGGAGCAATCTTC
TRBV20-1	TRBJ2-2	14	NA	TRBD2	CNALGTRDTGELFF	TGCAATGCTCTCGGGACTAGGGACACCGGGGAGCTGTTTTTT
TRBV20-1	TRBJ2-3	16	many	NA	CSSVAWNRRSTDTQYF	TGCAGCAGTGTAGCTTGGAACAGACGTAGCACAGATACGCAGTATTTT
TRBV4-1	TRBJ1-2	13	many	NA	CASRGQGVNGYTF	TGCGCCAGCCGCGGCCAAGGGGTGAATGGCTACACCTTC
TRBV19	TRBJ2-4	17	many	NA	CASSAPSSRLAKNIQYF	TGTGCCAGTAGTGCCCCCTCGAGCCGATTAGCCAAAAACATTCAGTACTTC
TRBV3-1	TRBJ2-5	15	many	TRBD2	CASSQYSGAQETQYF	TGTGCCAGCAGCCAGTATAGCGGGGCGCAAGAGACCCAGTACTTC
TRBV7-9	TRBJ1-3	15	NA	NA	CASSLGPSSGNTIYF	TGTGCCAGCAGCTTAGGGCCGTCTTCTGGAAACACCATATATTTT
TRBV6-1	TRBJ2-3	15	many	TRBD1	CASSARQGATDTQYF	TGTGCCAGCAGTGCCAGACAGGGGGCCACAGATACGCAGTATTTT
TRBV7-9	TRBJ2-1	12	many	NA	CASSREGKGQFF	TGTGCCAGCAGCCGTGAGGGGAAGGGGCAGTTCTTC
TRBV29-1	TRBJ1-2	13	few	NA	CSVPPGESYGYTF	TGCAGCGTGCCCCCAGGGGAAAGCTATGGCTACACCTTC
TRBV20-1	TRBJ1-4	14	many	TRBD1	CSATGGGGEEKLFF	TGCAGTGCTACAGGGGGCGGTGGGGAGGAAAAACTGTTTTTT
TRBV6-5	TRBJ1-1	13	many	NA	CASSYSYDTEAFF	TGTGCCAGCAGTTACTCTTACGACACTGAAGCTTTCTTT
TRBV12-3/TRBV12-4	TRBJ2-3	16	many	TRBD2	CASSLMGAGGADTQYF	TGTGCCAGCAGTTTAATGGGAGCGGGGGGCGCAGATACGCAGTATTTT
TRBV7-9	TRBJ2-7	12	many	NA	CASSLGSYEQYF	TGTGCCAGCAGCTTAGGATCCTACGAGCAGTACTTC
TRBV20-1	TRBJ1-1	13	many	NA	CSATRIQNTEAFF	TGCAGTGCTACCCGGATACAGAACACTGAAGCTTTCTTT
TRBV20-1	TRBJ1-1	12	many	NA	CSASLTGKGAFF	TGCAGTGCTAGCCTAACAGGGAAGGGAGCTTTCTTT
TRBV3-1	TRBJ2-5	14	many	NA	CASSQRQSQETQYF	TGTGCCAGCAGCCAACGACAGAGTCAAGAGACCCAGTACTTC
TRBV9	TRBJ1-5	15	many	NA	CASSVADGGNQPQHF	TGTGCCAGCAGCGTAGCTGACGGGGGCAATCAGCCCCAGCATTTT
TRBV12-3/TRBV12-4	TRBJ2-1	15	NA	TRBD2	CASSPTSGRAGEQFF	TGTGCCAGCAGTCCGACTAGCGGGAGGGCGGGTGAGCAGTTCTTC
TRBV5-4	TRBJ1-1	12	NA	NA	CASEALNTEAFF	TGTGCCAGCGAAGCGTTGAACACTGAAGCTTTCTTT
TRBV3-1	TRBJ1-2	11	NA	NA	CASSTVYGYTF	TGTGCCAGCAGTACAGTCTATGGCTACACCTTC
TRBV30	TRBJ1-3	13	NA	NA	CAWTGSSGNTIYF	TGTGCCTGGACCGGGTCCTCTGGAAACACCATATATTTT
TRBV28	TRBJ1-1	11	NA	NA	CASSRVSSAFF	TGTGCCAGCAGCCGCGTATCGAGCGCTTTCTTT
TRBV7-3	TRBJ2-7	14	many	TRBD2	CASSSGGSSYEQYF	TGTGCCAGCAGTAGCGGGGGTAGCTCCTACGAGCAGTACTTC
TRBV27	TRBJ2-7	16	many	TRBD1	CASTSLSGTGEDEQYF	TGTGCCAGCACTTCTTTATCTGGGACAGGGGAAGACGAGCAGTACTTC
TRBV24-1	TRBJ2-1	13	NA	NA	CATSAGTYNEQFF	TGTGCCACCAGTGCAGGGACCTACAATGAGCAGTTCTTC
TRBV3-1	TRBJ2-5	15	many	TRBD2	CASSQWGGDQETQYF	TGTGCCAGCAGCCAATGGGGGGGGGACCAAGAGACCCAGTACTTC
TRBV6-2/TRBV6-3	TRBJ1-5	14	few	NA	CASSYSGANQPQHF	TGTGCCAGCAGTTACTCAGGGGCCAATCAGCCCCAGCATTTT
TRBV18	TRBJ1-2	15	many	NA	CASSPRTGHNYGYTF	TGTGCCAGCTCACCGCGGACGGGACACAACTATGGCTACACCTTC
TRBV9	TRBJ2-1	14	many	NA	CASSEPGANNEQFF	TGTGCCAGCAGCGAGCCGGGTGCTAACAATGAGCAGTTCTTC
TRBV7-9	TRBJ2-7	14	few	NA	CASSLSPRAYEPYF	TGTGCCAGCAGCTTATCACCTAGAGCCTACGAGCCGTACTTC
TRBV7-2	TRBJ2-3	15	many	TRBD1	CASSSGTGITDTQYF	TGTGCCAGCAGCTCCGGGACAGGGATCACAGATACGCAGTATTTT
TRBV29-1	TRBJ2-5	12	many	TRBD1	CSVPDRAETQYF	TGCAGCGTTCCGGACAGGGCAGAGACCCAGTACTTC
TRBV10-3	TRBJ2-3	20	many	TRBD2	CAISELATSGGTTSTDTQYF	TGTGCCATCAGTGAGCTGGCAACTAGCGGGGGGACAACTAGCACAGATACGCAGTATTTT
TRBV10-1	TRBJ2-5	14	many	NA	CASSRYPAQETQYF	TGCGCCAGCAGCCGTTATCCAGCCCAAGAGACCCAGTACTTC
TRBV4-1	TRBJ2-1	17	many	TRBD2	CASSQDEGLAGLNEQFF	TGCGCCAGCAGCCAAGATGAGGGACTAGCGGGGCTCAATGAGCAGTTCTTC
TRBV7-9	TRBJ2-5	14	many	NA	CASSPPADQETQYF	TGTGCCAGCAGCCCGCCCGCGGACCAAGAGACCCAGTACTTC
TRBV7-9	TRBJ2-5	18	many	TRBD1	CASSSKVLWQGVQETQYF	TGTGCCAGCAGCTCGAAAGTGTTATGGCAGGGGGTGCAAGAGACCCAGTACTTC
TRBV12-5	TRBJ1-5	14	NA	NA	CASGSGLGNQPQHF	TGTGCTAGTGGCTCTGGGCTGGGCAATCAGCCCCAGCATTTT
TRBV15	TRBJ2-2	12	NA	NA	CATRDYTGELFF	TGTGCCACCCGGGACTACACCGGGGAGCTGTTTTTT